This TCR beta chain was recovered during a study of CXCR3-negative and CXCR3-positive naive CD8 T cells. Points from the study as a whole: Hydrophobicity of TRB CDR3s was greater in CXCR3-positive naive cells than in CXCR3-negative naive cells.

To note about this clonotype: No antigen is known for it.

Germline loops: CDR1 SGHRS, CDR2 YFSETQ. The CDR3 runs 12 residues. Via 5' RACE with UMI labels, TRB cDNA libraries were prepared. With the 5' RACE reads reprocessed, TCRdb shows one record per CDR3 protein and no DNA. The sample is made up of some 130,000 distinct CDR3 sequences, and the top ten hold about 0.62% of it. This chain joins TRBV5-1 and TRBJ2-3. The TCR sequence derives from a human donor in good health. Some clones in this sample may be carry-over from other donors' samples. The specimen was naive CXCR3+ CD8+ T cells from blood. The subset denotes: CD45RO-CCR7+CD27+CD95- naive CD8+ T cells expressing CXCR3 (TNR3+). CDR3 protein: CASSFFGDTQYF.